Detailed here is one TCR beta chain. The data originate from a study of OX40 agonist ivuxolimab in advanced cancers. Study at large: Patients were treated with intravenous ivuxolimab, dosed at 0.01 to 10 mg/kg and infused every 2 weeks.

Method: immunoSEQ multiplex PCR; TCRdb's copy keeps in-frame clones and lacks some. Here the sample spans roughly 100,000 clones, 95% to 96% being singletons. V trimming: 0 bases; J trimming: 5 bases; junction bases outside the gene matches: 3. Germline CDR1 is LGHNA and CDR2 is YSLEER. This CDR3 is built from 15 residues. The rearrangement joins TRBV4-3 to TRBJ1-2; 10 positions agree with TRBD1. The specimen was CD4+ or CD8+ T cells sorted from blood, collected in a trial of the OX40 agonist ivuxolimab. The TCR originated in an adult with an advanced solid tumor such as melanoma, head and neck, liver or kidney cancer. This chain's CDR3 is CASSQDRDRGYGYTF. The CDR3 bases are TGCGCCAGCAGCCAAGATCGGGACAGGGGATATGGCTACACCTTC.